This entry lists 15 T cell receptor beta chains sequenced from one sample in a study of regulatory T cells in long-lasting Graves disease. The time point was: persistent/refractory GD, antithyroid drugs over 5 years with positive TRAb. Extracted PBMC RNA gave rise to the TCR library. In building TCR beta libraries, iRepertoire HTBI primers were used together with Arm-PCR of CDR3 regions. MiXCR, applied by TCRdb to the multiplex PCR reads, yields one record per CDR3 protein. This table has under 350,000 distinct CDR3 sequences, 22% appearing once. The material was peripheral blood mononuclear cells (PBMCs), obtained when the disease was refractory, from a patient treated with antithyroid drugs. All receptors derive from a female donor with Graves disease.

This clonotype was found many times. This chain uses TRBV12-3 or TRBV12-4 with TRBJ1-1; tentative D call: TRBD1 (5 bases). The CDR3 is 14 amino acids. V was trimmed by 5 bases and J by 8 bases, leaving 18 bases between them. In DNA form, the CDR3 reads TGTGCCAGCAGTCCCCGGAGGGGCTCCCTCGAAGCTTTCTTT. It is translated as CASSPRRGSLEAFF.

With respect to this clonotype: With a much larger clone just one base away, this may be a read error. This chain joins TRBV7-2 and TRBJ2-5; the D call may be TRBD1 or TRBD2 (5 bases each). V was trimmed by 7 bases and J by 4 bases, leaving 10 bases between them. This CDR3 comprises 12 residues. The germline V gene has CDR1 SGHTA and CDR2 FQGNSA. CDR3 sequence (DNA): TGTGCCAGCATCGTGAGGGGAGAGACCCAGTACTTC. The encoded protein is CASIVRGETQYF.

This clonotype was found a few times. The chain combines TRBV2 with TRBJ1-1, with a possible D match to TRBD1 (6 bases). The ends were cut back, 3 bases at V and 1 base at J, with 9 bases in the middle. Per germline, CDR1 SNHLY and CDR2 FYNNEI. The CDR3 runs 14 residues. CDR3 region: CASSDGGANTEAFF. In DNA, the CDR3 is TGTGCCAGCAGTGATGGGGGGGCGAACACTGAAGCTTTCTTT.

This clonotype has just a few counts. The J gene is TRBJ1-6, the V gene TRBV27, with a tentative D call TRBD1 (5 bases). Looked up from germline, CDR1 is MNHEY and CDR2 is SMNVEV (reference sequence). This CDR3 is 16 amino acids long. V was cut by 2 bases and J by 4 bases, with 12 bases left in between. DNA for the CDR3: TGTGCCAGCAGTTTAGGGTCTAGGGGTTATAATTCACCCCTCCACTTT. This gives the protein CASSLGSRGYNSPLHF.

This clonotype was observed a handful of times. The genes are TRBV3-1 and TRBJ2-6; 8 bases align to TRBD1. This CDR3 region has 15 residues. Germline assignment: CDR1 LGHDT and CDR2 YNNKEL (reference sequence). Trimming at V came to 6 bases and at J to 12 bases, leaving 13 bases not matched to a gene. CDR3 sequence (DNA): TGTGCCAGCAGTCGACCGGGACAGGACGGTTCCGTCCTGACTTTC. Its translation: CASSRPGQDGSVLTF.

The chain joins TRBV6-5 to TRBJ1-5; 10 bases line up with TRBD1. The CDR3 contains 17 residues. The J segment lost 0 bases and the V segment lost 4 bases, leaving 6 bases of the junction unmatched. The V gene's germline CDR1 is MNHEY and CDR2 SVGAGI. The CDR3 nucleotides are TGTGCCAGCAGTTCCCGGGACAGGGGTTATAGCAATCAGCCCCAGCATTTT. Encoded protein: CASSSRDRGYSNQPQHF.

This clonotype was observed many times. This chain uses TRBV7-2 with TRBJ2-7, with D tentatively TRBD1 (6 bases). This CDR3 is built from 14 residues. The V gene's germline CDR1 is SGHTA and CDR2 FQGNSA. Between the trimmed V and J ends, which lost 5 bases and 3 bases, there was a span of 14 bases. The CDR3 here is CASSTLGQNYEQYF. CDR3 coding DNA: TGTGCCAGCAGCACGTTGGGACAAAACTACGAGCAGTACTTC.

Ten or more counts support this clonotype. This chain connects TRBV2 to TRBJ2-7, with D perhaps matching TRBD2 (6 bases). Germline V gene lookup returns CDR1 SNHLY and CDR2 FYNNEI. The V end lost 6 bases, the J end lost 0 bases, and 12 bases lay between the germline ends. This CDR3 is 14 amino acids long. CDR3 residues: CASRKGEASYEQYF. CDR3 coding DNA: TGTGCCAGCAGAAAAGGGGAGGCCTCCTACGAGCAGTACTTC.

The rearrangement joins TRBV6-1 to TRBJ1-1; D uncertain. Germline V gives CDR1 MNHNS, CDR2 SASEGT. This CDR3 region has 14 residues. V was shortened by 5 bases and J by 5 bases, with 15 bases between the two germline ends. The CDR3 nucleotides read TGTGCCAGCAGTCTCCGTCCGAGGGTGACTGAAGCTTTCTTT. Translating it yields CASSLRPRVTEAFF.

The chain uses TRBV6-1 and TRBJ1-5; 7 nucleotides line up with TRBD1. CDR1 is MNHNS and CDR2 is SASEGT in the germline V gene. The trim removed 8 bases at V and 7 bases at J, leaving 8 bases unmatched. The CDR3 contains 13 residues. In nucleotides, the CDR3 is TGTGCCAGCCAACAGGGGTCAGAACAGCCCCAGCATTTT. It encodes CASQQGSEQPQHF.

This clonotype was found many times. CDR3 loop: CASSRGHGELFF. The CDR3 DNA sequence: TGTGCCAGCAGTCGGGGTCACGGGGAGCTGTTTTTT. The rearrangement links TRBV6-1 to TRBJ2-2; weak D call: TRBD2 (5 bases). The CDR3 runs 12 residues. Trimming left V 5 bases short and J 7 bases short, with 8 bases between. The V gene's germline CDR1 is MNHNS and CDR2 SASEGT.

This clonotype showed up many times. This chain links TRBV7-2 with TRBJ2-7, with 8 bases lining up with TRBD2. This CDR3 is 17 amino acids long. Looked up from germline, CDR1 is SGHTA and CDR2 is FQGNSA. V gave up 1 base and J gave up 2 bases; unmatched junction bases: 10. The CDR3 nucleotides read TGTGCCAGCAGCTTAGAAGGTTTTCGAGCGGGGGCCTACGAGCAGTACTTC. Translating it yields CASSLEGFRAGAYEQYF.

This clonotype showed up many times. This chain connects TRBV20-1 to TRBJ2-5; 9 bases agree with TRBD1. The CDR3 is made up of 14 amino acids. The V segment lost 6 bases and the J segment 5 bases; nucleotides outside the gene matches: 10. The germline V gene has CDR1 DFQATT and CDR2 SNEGSKA (reference sequence). The DNA for the CDR3 is TGCAGTGCACGACAGGGGGACCCATCGGAGACCCAGTACTTC. Protein: CSARQGDPSETQYF.

The chain carries TRBV7-9 and TRBJ1-1; no firm D call. In germline, CDR1 is SEHNR, CDR2 FQNEAQ (reference sequence). Trimming removed 1 base from V and 7 bases from J, with 10 bases in between. The CDR3 has 13 residues. The CDR3 loop is CASSLGGRLEAFF. DNA of the CDR3: TGTGCCAGCAGCTTAGGAGGGCGCCTTGAAGCTTTCTTT.

This clonotype was observed many times. The CDR3, as DNA: TGTGCCAGCAGTGAAGCATCCGGCCGTGAGGGTGGCTACACCTTC. The encoded protein is CASSEASGREGGYTF. This rearrangement joins TRBV2 to TRBJ1-2, with no clear D. V was clipped by 0 bases and J by 7 bases, with 15 bases between them. The germline V gene has CDR1 SNHLY and CDR2 FYNNEI. The CDR3 sequence is 15 residues long.